The clone carrying this TCR beta chain has only a few counts. Its specificity is not known. Between the trimmed V and J ends, which lost 3 bases and 1 base, there was a span of 7 bases. Looked up from germline, CDR1 is SGHRS and CDR2 is YFSETQ. There are 13 residues in the CDR3. The sample belongs to a study of T cells after yellow fever vaccination. Across the study: The fractions with low cell numbers were processed using SMART-Seq v4 Ultra Low Input. Study-wide findings and caveats: Weaker, the secondary response peaked sooner, at day 5 versus 15. Detected again after the booster were most primary-vaccination clones, at 95% to 98% CD4 and 88% CD8.

A process of 5'RACE template switching, which added a universal primer site and UMIs, was used to make TCR cDNA. From the 5' RACE reads, TCRdb called clonotypes with MiXCR, one entry per CDR3 protein. The sample lists hundreds of thousands of distinct CDR3 sequences, roughly an eighth occurring once. The V gene is TRBV5-1, the J gene TRBJ2-5, with D possibly TRBD2 on 6 matching bases. Sequenced material: PBMCs, taken on the day of the yellow fever booster vaccination. The source of this sequence is a man between 25 and 39 years old who received the YFV17D yellow fever vaccine. The CDR3 region is CASSSSAQETQYF. The CDR3 coding sequence is TGCGCCAGCAGCTCTAGCGCCCAAGAGACCCAGTACTTC.